The rows below give T cell receptor beta chains drawn from one sample of a study of T cell responses to AZD1222 COVID-19 vaccine. Here immunoSEQ multiplex PCR was the method, and the copy in TCRdb shows in-frame clones only, minus some. In the table there are around 94,000 clones, roughly 89% of which are singletons. The specimen was peripheral blood, collected on day 0 of AZD1222 vaccination. These receptors came from an adult in good health. Each CDR3 is given with its conserved first and last residue. A D gene is named only where the DNA matches it firmly. Size values are once, few and many counts, or a class for expanded clones, and some rows have none.

size: .
J: TRBJ1-5
D: .
V: TRBV30
CDR3: CAWSRQAYSNQPQHF
DNA: TGTGCCTGGAGTCGACAGGCTTATAGCAATCAGCCCCAGCATTTT

size: .
J: TRBJ2-3
D: .
V: TRBV3-1/TRBV3-2
CDR3: CASSQGQRYSTDTQYF
DNA: TGTGCCAGCAGCCAGGGGCAGAGGTATTCCACAGATACGCAGTATTTT

size: .
J: TRBJ1-1
D: .
V: TRBV2
CDR3: CASSERTENTEAFF
DNA: TGTGCCAGCAGTGAAAGGACCGAGAACACTGAAGCTTTCTTT

size: .
J: TRBJ1-2
D: .
V: TRBV3-1/TRBV3-2
CDR3: CASSQAGGAGYTF
DNA: TGTGCCAGCAGCCAAGCCGGGGGCGCGGGCTACACCTTC

size: .
J: TRBJ2-3
D: .
V: TRBV9
CDR3: CASSVAGGLSYTDTQYF
DNA: TGTGCCAGCAGCGTAGCGGGGGGCCTCTCCTACACAGATACGCAGTATTTT

size: .
J: TRBJ1-5
D: .
V: TRBV4-3
CDR3: CASSQDQGRSQPQHF
DNA: TGCGCCAGCAGCCAAGATCAGGGGCGAAGTCAGCCCCAGCATTTT

size: few
J: TRBJ1-2
D: .
V: TRBV3-1/TRBV3-2
CDR3: CASSQVNTPRGYTF
DNA: TGTGCCAGCAGCCAAGTTAATACTCCGCGGGGCTACACCTTC

size: medium-sized
J: TRBJ1-5
D: TRBD1
V: TRBV6-5
CDR3: CASSWTGESQPQHF
DNA: TGTGCCAGCAGTTGGACAGGGGAGAGTCAGCCCCAGCATTTT

size: .
J: TRBJ2-1
D: TRBD2
V: TRBV29-1
CDR3: CSVTASWRGSSYNEQFF
DNA: TGCAGCGTGACGGCAAGTTGGCGGGGGAGCTCCTACAATGAGCAGTTCTTC

size: .
J: TRBJ1-2
D: .
V: TRBV5-1
CDR3: CASSLVAEGHYGYTF
DNA: TGCGCCAGCAGCTTGGTCGCGGAGGGCCACTATGGCTACACCTTC

size: .
J: TRBJ1-2
D: .
V: TRBV4-2
CDR3: CASSQVAGDNYGYTF
DNA: TGTGCCAGCAGCCAAGTAGCAGGGGATAACTATGGCTACACCTTC

size: .
J: TRBJ2-1
D: TRBD2
V: TRBV24-1
CDR3: CATRSAGDEQFF
DNA: TGTGCCACCAGATCAGCGGGGGATGAGCAGTTCTTC

size: .
J: TRBJ1-1
D: .
V: TRBV15
CDR3: CATSREQGGLNTEAFF
DNA: TGTGCCACCAGCAGAGAACAGGGTGGACTGAACACTGAAGCTTTCTTT

size: .
J: TRBJ1-3
D: .
V: TRBV5-6
CDR3: CASSLDYSGNTIYF
DNA: TGTGCCAGCAGCTTAGACTACTCTGGAAACACCATATATTTT

size: .
J: TRBJ1-6
D: .
V: TRBV7-2
CDR3: CASSLGFDGNSPLHF
DNA: TGTGCCAGCAGCTTAGGATTCGATGGAAATTCACCCCTCCACTTT

size: .
J: TRBJ2-1
D: .
V: TRBV19
CDR3: CASSIGPGSSYEQFF
DNA: TGTGCCAGTAGTATAGGCCCCGGCAGTAGCTATGAGCAGTTCTTC

size: .
J: TRBJ2-7
D: .
V: TRBV30
CDR3: CAWSVSAGSSYEQYF
DNA: TGTGCCTGGAGTGTATCAGCAGGGAGCTCCTACGAGCAGTACTTC

size: once
J: TRBJ1-2
D: .
V: TRBV10-2
CDR3: CASSEDPSLYGYTF
DNA: TGCGCCAGCAGTGAGGACCCGTCTCTCTATGGCTACACCTTC

size: .
J: TRBJ1-4
D: .
V: TRBV5-1
CDR3: CASSLSVQGTYEKLFF
DNA: TGCGCCAGCAGCCTATCCGTCCAGGGAACGTATGAAAAACTGTTTTTT

size: .
J: TRBJ1-6
D: .
V: TRBV21-1
CDR3: CASSKVLGGTYPHF
DNA: TGTGCCAGCAGCAAAGTCCTCGGCGGGACCTACCCTCACTTT

size: few
J: TRBJ2-1
D: TRBD1
V: TRBV11-2
CDR3: CASSLGTGDNEQFF
DNA: TGTGCCAGCAGCTTAGGCACAGGGGATAATGAGCAGTTCTTC

size: once
J: TRBJ1-2
D: .
V: TRBV6-1
CDR3: CASSEAPSGGLLYGYTF
DNA: TGTGCCAGCAGTGAAGCGCCTTCGGGGGGGCTACTCTACGGCTACACCTTC

size: .
J: TRBJ2-2
D: TRBD2
V: TRBV10-1
CDR3: CASSAHGLAGPNTGELFF
DNA: TGCGCCAGCAGTGCTCACGGACTAGCGGGGCCCAACACCGGGGAGCTGTTTTTT

size: .
J: TRBJ2-3
D: .
V: TRBV29-1
CDR3: CSVGGLSTDTQYF
DNA: TGCAGCGTTGGGGGGCTGAGCACAGATACGCAGTATTTT

size: .
J: TRBJ1-2
D: .
V: TRBV3-1/TRBV3-2
CDR3: CASSQDFQAEHGYTF
DNA: TGTGCCAGCAGCCAAGATTTCCAGGCCGAACATGGCTACACCTTC

size: .
J: TRBJ1-2
D: .
V: TRBV6-5
CDR3: CASTPSYGRDYGYTF
DNA: TGTGCCAGCACCCCAAGCTACGGTCGGGACTATGGCTACACCTTC

size: .
J: TRBJ1-4
D: .
V: TRBV13
CDR3: CASSLGGGSEKLFF
DNA: TGTGCCAGCAGCTTAGGGGGAGGGAGTGAAAAACTGTTTTTT

size: .
J: TRBJ1-1
D: .
V: TRBV5-6
CDR3: CASSLGGGTEAFF
DNA: TGTGCCAGCAGCTTGGGAGGTGGCACTGAAGCTTTCTTT

size: once
J: TRBJ1-3
D: .
V: TRBV5-1
CDR3: CASRLVSGDSGNTIYF
DNA: TGCGCCAGCAGACTCGTTTCAGGGGACTCTGGAAACACCATATATTTT